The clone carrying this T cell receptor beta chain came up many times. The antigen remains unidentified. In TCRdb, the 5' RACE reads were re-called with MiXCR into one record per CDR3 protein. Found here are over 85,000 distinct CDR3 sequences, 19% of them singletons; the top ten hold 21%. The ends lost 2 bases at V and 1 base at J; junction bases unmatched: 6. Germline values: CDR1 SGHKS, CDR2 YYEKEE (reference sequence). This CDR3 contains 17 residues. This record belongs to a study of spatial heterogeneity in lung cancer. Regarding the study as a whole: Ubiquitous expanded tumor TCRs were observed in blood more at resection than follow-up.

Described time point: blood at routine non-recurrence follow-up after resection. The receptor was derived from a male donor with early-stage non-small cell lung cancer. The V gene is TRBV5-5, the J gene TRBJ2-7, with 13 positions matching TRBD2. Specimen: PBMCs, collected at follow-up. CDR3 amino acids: CASSLLAGGPRSYEQYF. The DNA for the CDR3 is TGTGCCAGCAGCTTACTAGCGGGAGGGCCTCGGTCCTACGAGCAGTACTTC.